The 12 T cell receptor beta chains below come from one sample, sequenced in a study of Tregs in tolerant kidney transplant recipients. The table came from immunoSEQ multiplex PCR; TCRdb's copy has only in-frame clones and leaves some out. The table records around 230,000 clones, around 82% of them present only once. Sequencing was performed on CD4+ T cells from blood. These receptors were taken from a human donor in good health.

This chain links TRBV25-1 with TRBJ2-3; D could derive from TRBD1 or TRBD2 (5 bases each). The V end was cut by 3 bases, the J end by 4 bases, with 17 bases between. CDR3 length: 16 amino acids. The germline V gene has CDR1 MGHDK and CDR2 SYGVNS. The CDR3 DNA follows: TGTGCCAGCAGTGACCCCTCGGGACCAACCGCAGATACGCAGTATTTT. Its protein product is CASSDPSGPTADTQYF. Full variable domain (remainder filled in from reference TRBV25-1 and TRBJ2-3): EADIYQTPRYLVIGTGKKITLECSQTMGHDKMYWYQQDPGMELHLIHYSYGVNSTEKGDLSSESTVSRIRTEHFPLTLESARPSHTSQYLCASSDPSGPTADTQYFGPGTRLTVL.

This clone was detected only once. V usage is TRBV7-2 and J usage is TRBJ2-2, with a tentative D call TRBD1 (5 bases). The CDR3 contains 15 residues. Trimming stripped 3 bases from V and 0 bases from J, with 8 bases between. Germline CDR1 SGHTA, CDR2 FQGNSA. CDR3 coding DNA: TGTGCCAGCAGCTTGACAGAGGCGAACACCGGGGAGCTGTTTTTT. This gives the protein CASSLTEANTGELFF. Drawing the rest from reference TRBV7-2 and TRBJ2-2, the complete variable domain is GAGVSQSPSNKVTEKGKDVELRCDPISGHTALYWYRQSLGQGLEFLIYFQGNSAPDKSGLPSDRFSAERTGGSVSTLTIQRTQQEDSAVYLCASSLTEANTGELFFGEGSRLTVL.

This chain joins TRBV19 and TRBJ1-5; TRBD1 matches 9 bases. Germline assignment: CDR1 LNHDA and CDR2 SQIVND (reference sequence). Trimming removed 6 bases from V and 6 bases from J; junction bases left unmatched: 6. This CDR3 comprises 14 residues. This chain's CDR3 is CASRLQGAGQPQHF. CDR3 sequence (DNA): TGTGCCAGTAGACTACAGGGGGCAGGTCAGCCCCAGCATTTT.

The J gene is TRBJ1-2, the V gene TRBV6-1, with D maybe TRBD1 (5 bases). This CDR3 contains 13 residues. The V and J ends lost 6 bases and 0 bases respectively, with 8 bases between them. Germline CDR1 MNHNS, CDR2 SASEGT. The CDR3 here is CASSGTSNYGYTF. DNA of the CDR3: TGTGCCAGCAGCGGGACCTCTAACTATGGCTACACCTTC.

J is TRBJ1-6 and V is TRBV2; 11 bases are a match to TRBD1. V lost 4 bases, J lost 8 bases, and 4 bases stayed unmatched. The CDR3 sequence is 15 residues long. The germline V gene encodes CDR1 SNHLY and CDR2 FYNNEI. The CDR3 protein is CASSGRTGGDSPLHF. In DNA form, the CDR3 reads TGTGCCAGCAGTGGCCGGACAGGGGGCGATTCACCCCTCCACTTT.

This clone was counted a single time. CDR3: CASRVDRVNTEAFF. CDR3 nucleotides: TGTGCCAGCAGGGTAGACAGGGTAAACACTGAAGCTTTCTTT. This rearrangement joins TRBV2 to TRBJ1-1, with 7 bases identical to TRBD1. Germline V gene lookup returns CDR1 SNHLY and CDR2 FYNNEI. The CDR3 consists of 14 residues. Unmatched junction bases numbered 6, after V lost 6 bases and J lost 2 bases.

The chain recombines TRBV6-1 with TRBJ2-2, with 7 bases identical to TRBD1. Germline trimming cut 6 bases from V and 5 bases from J; bases unmatched to any gene: 9. This CDR3 comprises 15 residues. CDR1 is MNHNS, CDR2 SASEGT, per germline. For the CDR3, the DNA is TGTGCCAGCAGCCCTGACAGGGTACGAACCGGGGAGCTGTTTTTT. This encodes CASSPDRVRTGELFF.

This chain connects TRBV2 to TRBJ1-2; D ambiguous. Trimming removed 4 bases from V and 3 bases from J, with 9 bases in between. The length of the CDR3 is 13 residues. The germline V gene encodes CDR1 SNHLY and CDR2 FYNNEI. DNA for the CDR3: TGTGCCAGCAGTGTCGATGCTTACTATGGCTACACCTTC. Amino acid sequence: CASSVDAYYGYTF.

The chain uses TRBV10-3 and TRBJ1-3, with a possible D match to TRBD1 (5 bases). The germline V gene encodes CDR1 ENHRY and CDR2 SYGVKD. The CDR3 covers 15 residues. V lost 11 bases to trimming and J lost 6 bases, with 23 bases between them. This CDR3 is CAVQGPGVGVNTIYF. CDR3 coding DNA: TGTGCCGTCCAGGGCCCTGGAGTAGGTGTAAACACCATATATTTT.

V and J are TRBV4-1 and TRBJ2-2, with D maybe TRBD2 (6 bases). Germline V gene sequence: CDR1 MGHRA, CDR2 YSYEKL. The CDR3 is 14 residues long. Deletions cut 2 bases from V and 7 bases from J, with 11 bases between. The CDR3 spells CASSQFGGDGELFF. Here the CDR3 DNA reads TGCGCCAGCAGCCAATTCGGGGGTGACGGGGAGCTGTTTTTT.

This clone was detected only once. V usage is TRBV28 and J usage is TRBJ1-6, with 10 nucleotides matching TRBD1. This CDR3 has 17 amino acids. V was clipped by 3 bases and J by 9 bases; unmatched bases: 11. Germline CDR1 and CDR2: MDHEN and SYDVKM. The CDR3 protein is CASSFKGGTGVSSPLHF. The DNA of the CDR3 is TGTGCCAGCAGTTTTAAGGGAGGGACAGGGGTGAGTTCACCCCTCCACTTT.

This sequence joins TRBV5-1 and TRBJ2-5; D is possibly TRBD1 (7 bases). V was cut by 1 base and J by 4 bases, with 17 bases left in between. The CDR3 has 16 residues. The germline CDR1 and CDR2 sequences are SGHRS and YFSETQ. The CDR3 DNA reads as TGCGCCAGCAGCTTGATCGGAGGGGGCGAAGGAGAGACCCAGTACTTC. This encodes CASSLIGGGEGETQYF.